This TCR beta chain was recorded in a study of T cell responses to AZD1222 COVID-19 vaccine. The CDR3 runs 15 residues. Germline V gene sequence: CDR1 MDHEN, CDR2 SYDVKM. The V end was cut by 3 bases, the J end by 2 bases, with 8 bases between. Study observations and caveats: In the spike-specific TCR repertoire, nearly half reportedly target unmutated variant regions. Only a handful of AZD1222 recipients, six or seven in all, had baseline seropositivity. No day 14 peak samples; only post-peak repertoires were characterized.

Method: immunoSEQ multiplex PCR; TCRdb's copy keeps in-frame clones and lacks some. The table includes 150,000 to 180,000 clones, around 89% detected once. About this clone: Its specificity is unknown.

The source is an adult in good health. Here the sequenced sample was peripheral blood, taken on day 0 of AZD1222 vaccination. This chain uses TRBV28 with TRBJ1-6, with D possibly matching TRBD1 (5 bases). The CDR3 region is CASSFAGTYNSPLHF. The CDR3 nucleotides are TGTGCCAGCAGTTTTGCAGGGACCTATAATTCACCCCTCCACTTT.